This passage covers 11 T cell receptor beta chains from one sample sequenced in a study of T-cell reconstitution after alpha-beta-depleted transplantation in children. The library targeted TCRbeta and was prepared with unique molecular identifiers. TCRdb analysed the PCR reads with MiXCR anew, one entry per CDR3 protein. The data hold some 840,000 distinct CDR3 sequences, with around 15% observed a single time. Specimen: PBMCs, mostly from graft donor cells, collected 360 days after TCRalphabeta/CD19-depleted stem cell transplant. These receptors originate from a male patient under 18 who had a stem cell transplant for acute lymphoblastic leukemia, so the T cells may come from the graft donor.

This clonotype was observed many times. The chain combines TRBV20-1 with TRBJ2-1, with TRBD2 matching over 7 bases. This CDR3 is 16 amino acids long. Germline lookup yields CDR1 DFQATT and CDR2 SNEGSKA (reference sequence). Trimming cost V 3 bases and J 7 bases; bases outside gene matches: 15. Here the CDR3 reads CSARTGGSGAWNEQFF. CDR3 in DNA: TGCAGTGCTAGGACCGGAGGGAGCGGGGCTTGGAATGAGCAGTTCTTC.

J is TRBJ2-5 and V is TRBV5-1; D perhaps matches TRBD1 (6 bases). Trimming cost V 6 bases and J 4 bases, with 16 bases left between them. Per germline, CDR1 SGHRS and CDR2 YFSETQ. The CDR3 totals 14 residues. The CDR3 is CASKSIGGRETQYF. CDR3 nucleotides: TGCGCCAGCAAGAGCATAGGGGGAAGAGAGACCCAGTACTTC.

The chain combines TRBV4-1 with TRBJ2-7; the D call may be TRBD1 or TRBD2 (5 bases each). The CDR3 has 14 amino acids. Germline CDR1 MGHRA, CDR2 YSYEKL. V was pared by 1 base and J by 3 bases, with 10 bases between. The DNA for the CDR3 is TGCGCCAGCAGCCAAGGCAGGGAGATCTACGAGCAGTACTTC. This gives the protein CASSQGREIYEQYF.

The J gene is TRBJ1-5, the V gene TRBV5-1; 10 bases map to TRBD1. There are 16 residues in the CDR3. Germline-derived CDR1 and CDR2 are SGHRS and YFSETQ. The J segment lost 0 bases and the V segment lost 3 bases, leaving 3 bases of the junction unmatched. The CDR3 reads CASSSGTGDSNQPQHF. For the CDR3, the DNA is TGCGCCAGCAGCTCCGGGACAGGGGATAGCAATCAGCCCCAGCATTTT.

Comments on this clonotype: A read error may explain this, as a much larger clone is one base away. The chain employs TRBV7-9 and TRBJ2-1; D might be TRBD2 (5 bases). The CDR3 contains 16 residues. V was clipped by 5 bases and J by 1 base, with 15 bases between them. The germline gives CDR1 SEHNR, CDR2 FQNEAQ (reference sequence). The CDR3 here is CASSPGLKRSYNEQFF. The CDR3 nucleotides read TGTGCCAGCAGCCCTGGACTCAAGAGATCCTACAATGAGCAGTTCTTC.

This sequence joins TRBV5-1 and TRBJ1-1, with 8 bases matching TRBD1. The CDR3 has 14 amino acids. Germline CDR1 is SGHRS and CDR2 is YFSETQ. After removal of 4 bases from V and 5 bases from J, the junction contained 7 bases not matched to a gene. DNA for the CDR3: TGCGCCAGCAGCACCCGACAGGGGCGGACTGAAGCTTTCTTT. Its translation: CASSTRQGRTEAFF. The whole variable domain, remainder taken from reference TRBV5-1 and TRBJ1-1, is KAGVTQTPRYLIKTRGQQVTLSCSPISGHRSVSWYQQTPGQGLQFLFEYFSETQRNKGNFPGRFSGRQFSNSRSEMNVSTLELGDSALYLCASSTRQGRTEAFFGQGTRLTVV.

This clonotype was observed a handful of times. The chain is built from TRBV15 and TRBJ2-3; 8 nucleotides match TRBD2. The germline V gene encodes CDR1 LNHNV and CDR2 YYDKDF (reference sequence). V shed 1 base, J shed 6 bases, and the junction held 24 bases outside the gene matches. This CDR3 is built from 21 residues. CDR3 amino acids: CATSRAPVRIREGRGGDTQYF. CDR3 in DNA: TGTGCCACCAGCAGAGCCCCCGTCCGTATCCGGGAGGGCCGCGGAGGGGATACGCAGTATTTT.

There are many counts of this clonotype. The chain has TRBV5-1 and TRBJ1-2; D is perhaps TRBD1 (6 bases). With 3 bases removed from V and 2 bases from J, the gap between germline ends came to 11 bases. The CDR3 sequence is 14 residues long. Germline V lookup: CDR1 SGHRS, CDR2 YFSETQ. The CDR3 DNA reads as TGCGCCAGCAGCTCTCTCACAGGGAACTATGGCTACACCTTC. It encodes CASSSLTGNYGYTF.

This clonotype was picked up a small number of times. V gene TRBV14 combines with J gene TRBJ2-4; tentatively, D is TRBD1 or TRBD2 (5 bases each). Trimming shortened V by 5 bases and J by 1 base, and 12 bases separated the two germline ends. The CDR3 consists of 15 residues. Germline CDR1 SGHDN, CDR2 FVKESK. The chain's CDR3 is CASSFRGTAKNIQYF. CDR3 bases: TGTGCCAGCAGCTTTCGAGGGACCGCCAAAAACATTCAGTACTTC.

The chain joins TRBV10-3 to TRBJ2-5; D ambiguous. Germline values: CDR1 ENHRY, CDR2 SYGVKD. The CDR3 consists of 12 residues. V was clipped by 3 bases and J by 9 bases, with 11 bases between them. The chain's CDR3 is CAISETPEAQYF. The CDR3 region has the DNA TGTGCCATCAGTGAAACTCCTGAGGCCCAGTACTTC.

There are a few counts of this clonotype. V usage is TRBV15 and J usage is TRBJ1-6, with no clear D. In germline, CDR1 is LNHNV, CDR2 YYDKDF (reference sequence). The CDR3 spans 15 residues. V shed 9 bases and J shed 4 bases, with 16 bases lying between them. CDR3 region: CATSDLRPYNSPLHF. CDR3 coding DNA: TGTGCCACATCAGACCTAAGACCTTATAATTCACCCCTCCACTTT.